This paragraph covers one T cell receptor beta chain sequence. In its sample, this clonotype was seen many times. Its antigen target is currently unknown. Nothing much larger sits one base from this clone, and base qualities are not available. The data were obtained in a study of early T cells in non-severe SARS-CoV-2 infection (TCRdb year 2021). Regarding the research as a whole: TCR sequencing used bulk RNA from unsorted whole blood, so alpha and beta chains could not be paired. What the authors observed across the whole study: Matching against VDJdb was skewed toward anti-spike CD8 responses, likely underestimated virus-specific expansions, and missed private and CD4 specificities.

Set within a cohort of healthcare workers in London, UK, this nested case-control study involved weekly PCR testing of nasopharyngeal swabs along with blood sampling. Healthcare workers were enrolled in the week of the UK lockdown, from 23 to 31 March 2020, and were followed every week for up to roughly 16 weeks. The library was produced with 5' RACE. Sequenced using a NextSeq 500. Unique molecular identifiers were attached to individual cDNA molecules in the TCR library protocol so that sequencing error and PCR bias could be corrected. TCR alpha and beta chains were both sequenced, and the abundances of alpha and beta sequences in each sample were closely correlated with each other. The original methods were these. V gene, J gene and CDR3 annotation of TCR sequences was performed with Decombinator V4. TCRs were defined as expanded if a significant change between any two time points was detected under a Poisson model with p below 0.0001. Abundances of TCRs were expressed as counts per million after normalisation to the total number of TCRs sequenced in each sample. TRAV1-2 paired with TRAJ12, TRAJ20 or TRAJ33 defined MAIT TCRs, while TRAV10 paired with TRAJ18 defined iNKT TCRs. VDJdb, accessed on 1 November 2021, was searched for TCRs annotated for CMV, EBV and SARS-CoV-2, and TCRs annotated for more than one antigen were excluded. TCRdb redid the processing of the public reads, applying fastp at Q25 and MiXCR, and retained in-frame beta chains. For every CDR3 protein sequence, its rows merge into one entry that carries the most common genes and DNA. The V and J calls reflect TCRdb's pipeline rather than the authors' work. This sample holds around 27,000 distinct CDR3 sequences; about 6% were observed only once. The biggest ten clones account for approximately 23% of the sample.

From the germline V gene, CDR1 is SGDLS and CDR2 is YYNGEE. V lost 3 bases and J lost 5 bases, and the count of bases not matched to a germline gene is 7. The CDR3 numbers 16 residues from cysteine through phenylalanine. Only the CDR3 portion is preserved as DNA: 48 bases, with reading frame beginning at the first base. The sample was whole blood. The chain is encoded by TRBV9 joined to TRBJ2-7; 14 bases in between match TRBD2. This clonotype originated in an adult who was a healthcare worker with PCR-confirmed SARS-CoV-2 infection or an uninfected control (not recorded which). DNA sequence: TGTGCCAGCAGCGCCGGGACTAGCGGGAGTTTCGACGAGCAGTACTTC. This translates into CASSAGTSGSFDEQYF.